The clone carrying this T cell receptor beta chain has a single count. This entry comes from a study of T cell responses to AZD1222 COVID-19 vaccine. V was shortened by 4 bases and J by 0 bases, with 19 bases between the two germline ends. Germline loops: CDR1 LGHNA, CDR2 YSLEER. The CDR3 sequence is 18 residues long. Measured with immunoSEQ multiplex PCR; TCRdb has only the in-frame clones, and not every one. The profile shows 130,000 or so clones, 90% of them singletons. Here the sequenced sample was peripheral blood, taken on day 0 of AZD1222 vaccination. The clonotype originates from an adult in good health. The V gene is TRBV4-3, the J gene TRBJ1-3, with D possibly being TRBD1 (6 bases). The DNA of the CDR3 is TGCGCCAGCAGCCCTTTTTTGCTAGGACAGACCTCTGGAAACACCATATATTTT. Translation gives CASSPFLLGQTSGNTIYF.